Each of the 28 T cell receptor beta chains below was sequenced from the same sample in a study of a mutant IDH1 vaccine in newly diagnosed glioma. No antigens are known for them. The time point is: week 11, during vaccination. The vaccine gave 300 ug of a 20-mer mutant IDH1 peptide subcutaneously per dose. Sequenced by immunoSEQ multiplex PCR; TCRdb stores in-frame clones only, minus some. The data show 55,000 to 65,000 clones, approximately 84% seen once. Sequenced here: PBMCs, sampled from a glioma patient whose treatment included an IDH1 peptide vaccine. These receptors came from a man aged 30 to 39 with glioma.

The chain combines TRBV5-1 with TRBJ2-5; 8 bases fit TRBD1. This CDR3 spans 16 amino acids. The V gene end was trimmed by 4 bases and the J gene end by 3 bases; junction bases not matched to a gene: 11. Looked up from germline, CDR1 is SGHRS and CDR2 is YFSETQ. CDR3 region: CASSRGQGLSEETQYF. The CDR3 nucleotides read TGCGCCAGCAGCAGAGGACAGGGTCTATCGGAAGAGACCCAGTACTTC.

The chain uses TRBV5-1 and TRBJ1-6; TRBD1 matches 7 bases. CDR1 SGHRS and CDR2 YFSETQ come from the germline V gene. The CDR3 extends over 15 amino acids. Unmatched junction bases numbered 6, after V lost 3 bases and J lost 6 bases. CDR3 sequence (DNA): TGCGCCAGCAGCTCACAGGGGTTTCCTAATTCACCCCTCCACTTT. Amino acid sequence: CASSSQGFPNSPLHF.

The V and J genes are TRBV28 and TRBJ2-4; 9 nucleotides line up with TRBD1. Looked up from germline, CDR1 is MDHEN and CDR2 is SYDVKM. The length of the CDR3 is 12 residues. J was trimmed by 15 bases and V by 3 bases; bases with no gene match: 6. CDR3 amino acids: CASSFGTGRGYF. The CDR3 DNA sequence: TGTGCCAGCAGTTTTGGGACAGGGCGAGGGTACTTC.

This clone was seen once. The V gene is TRBV28, the J gene TRBJ2-4; D may be TRBD1 (5 bases). Germline CDR1 reads MDHEN; CDR2 reads SYDVKM. The CDR3 has 18 amino acids. V shed 6 bases and J shed 3 bases, with 24 bases lying between them. The CDR3 loop is CASRPQMGLRGYKNIQYF. CDR3 DNA: TGTGCCAGCAGACCGCAAATGGGGCTTAGGGGTTACAAAAACATTCAGTACTTC.

The chain employs TRBV5-4 and TRBJ2-1; D is undetermined. Germline loops: CDR1 SGHNT, CDR2 YYREEE (reference sequence). This CDR3 comprises 12 residues. The V and J ends lost 0 bases and 9 bases respectively, with 7 bases between them. Written as DNA, the CDR3 is TGTGCCAGCAGCTTGGGCTTCAGTGAGCAGTTCTTC. Protein product: CASSLGFSEQFF.

The chain links TRBV5-6 to TRBJ2-7; 8 bases match TRBD1. The germline V gene has CDR1 SGHDT and CDR2 YYEEEE. There are 15 residues in the CDR3. V lost 4 bases and J lost 3; bases outside the gene matches: 9. The CDR3 is CASSRFDRGVYEQYF. The CDR3 coding sequence is TGTGCCAGCAGCCGGTTCGACAGGGGAGTCTACGAGCAGTACTTC.

V gene TRBV11-2 combines with J gene TRBJ1-1; D is unclear. Germline V gene data show CDR1 as SGHAT and CDR2 as FQNNGV. Trimming left V 3 bases short and J 1 base short, with 6 bases between. The CDR3 spans 13 residues. CDR3 amino acids: CASSFSENTEAFF. The DNA of the CDR3 is TGTGCCAGCAGCTTCTCAGAGAACACTGAAGCTTTCTTT.

CDR3 region: CASSGDGATAYTGELFF. CDR3 in DNA: TGTGCCAGCAGCGGCGATGGGGCCACGGCGTACACCGGGGAGCTGTTTTTT. The V call is TRBV9, the J call TRBJ2-2; a possible D gene is TRBD1 (5 bases). From germline, CDR1 is SGDLS and CDR2 YYNGEE. The CDR3 runs 17 residues. Trimming cost V 3 bases and J 3 bases, with 18 bases left between them. The full variable domain, completed using reference TRBV9 and TRBJ2-2, is DSGVTQTPKHLITATGQRVTLRCSPRSGDLSVYWYQQSLDQGLQFLIQYYNGEERAKGNILERFSAQQFPDLHSELNLSSLELGDSALYFCASSGDGATAYTGELFFGEGSRLTVL.

The chain couples TRBV27 to TRBJ1-2; TRBD1 might be the D (5 bases). CDR3 length equals 16 residues. The ends were cut back, 5 bases at V and 5 bases at J, with 21 bases in the middle. The V gene's germline CDR1 is MNHEY and CDR2 SMNVEV (reference sequence). The CDR3 DNA sequence: TGTGCCAGCAGTACCAACCGGGACCCTATAGGTTATGGCTACACCTTC. Protein: CASSTNRDPIGYGYTF.

The chain has TRBV16 and TRBJ1-2, with D unclear. CDR3 size: 15 residues. Trimming left V 4 bases short and J 0 bases short, with 12 bases between. Germline V gene lookup returns CDR1 KGHSY and CDR2 FQNENV. The CDR3 reads CASSLGRTTNYGYTF. CDR3 coding DNA: TGTGCCAGCAGCCTCGGCAGGACGACTAACTATGGCTACACCTTC.

The chain links TRBV29-1 to TRBJ2-3, with 9 bases matching TRBD2. The ends lost 1 base at V and 1 base at J; junction bases unmatched: 6. The CDR3 extends over 16 amino acids. Germline CDR1 reads SQVTM; CDR2 reads ANQGSEA. The CDR3 is CSVEGGRAAGTDTQYF. In DNA form, the CDR3 reads TGCAGCGTTGAAGGCGGGAGGGCCGCGGGCACAGATACGCAGTATTTT.

The chain has TRBV5-1 and TRBJ2-2; 7 bases line up with TRBD1. J gave up 9 bases and V 2 bases, and 10 bases lay outside the gene matches. The germline gives CDR1 SGHRS, CDR2 YFSETQ. This CDR3 has 15 residues. In DNA, the CDR3 is TGCGCCAGCAGCTTCCGACAGGGTCAGGACCGGGAGCTGTTTTTT. It encodes CASSFRQGQDRELFF. Variable domain in full (rest from reference TRBV5-1 and TRBJ2-2): KAGVTQTPRYLIKTRGQQVTLSCSPISGHRSVSWYQQTPGQGLQFLFEYFSETQRNKGNFPGRFSGRQFSNSRSEMNVSTLELGDSALYLCASSFRQGQDRELFFGEGSRLTVL.

A remark on this clone: Other DNA sequences in the same sample also yield this CDR3. J is TRBJ2-2 and V is TRBV28; a weak D match, TRBD1 (5 bases). Looked up from germline, CDR1 is MDHEN and CDR2 is SYDVKM. The CDR3 contains 15 residues. V lost 0 bases, J lost 1 base, and 6 bases lay in between. CDR3 in amino acids: CASSLWGQNTGELFF. DNA for the CDR3: TGTGCCAGCAGTTTATGGGGGCAGAACACCGGGGAGCTGTTTTTT. Supplemented by reference TRBV28 and TRBJ2-2, the full variable domain reads DVKVTQSSRYLVKRTGEKVFLECVQDMDHENMFWYRQDPGLGLRLIYFSYDVKMKEKGDIPEGYSVSREKKERFSLILESASTNQTSMYLCASSLWGQNTGELFFGEGSRLTVL.

About this clone itself: Compared with germline, one end of the junction differs, possibly owing to a read error. The chain couples TRBV5-5 to TRBJ2-3, with D perhaps assigned TRBD1 or TRBD2 (6 bases each). Germline CDR1 is SGHKS and CDR2 is YYEKEE (reference sequence). The CDR3 is made up of 14 amino acids. CDR3 nucleotide sequence: TGTGCCAGCAGCCCTCGGGGGCGCACGGATACGCAGTATTTT. Encoded protein: CASSPRGRTDTQYF.

The chain has TRBV5-1 and TRBJ2-7, with TRBD2 matching 10 bases. Germline V lookup: CDR1 SGHRS, CDR2 YFSETQ. J gave up 1 base and V 4 bases, and 8 bases lay outside the gene matches. The CDR3 consists of 16 residues. For the CDR3, the DNA is TGCGCCAGCAGCCCTTCTAGCGGGGGTCCTTCCTACGAGCAGTACTTC. The encoded protein is CASSPSSGGPSYEQYF.

The chain combines TRBV15 with TRBJ2-7; TRBD1 matches 9 bases. V dropped 0 bases and J dropped 7; count of bases not matched to a gene: 13. Germline loops: CDR1 LNHNV, CDR2 YYDKDF (reference sequence). The CDR3 loop spans 17 amino acids. This CDR3 reads CATSRDLVTGGRGEQYF. CDR3 nucleotides: TGTGCCACCAGCAGAGATCTGGTGACAGGGGGTAGGGGGGAGCAGTACTTC.

V is TRBV28 and J is TRBJ2-7; D is perhaps TRBD2 (7 bases). The V end lost 5 bases, the J end lost 0 bases, and 17 bases lay between the germline ends. Germline assignment: CDR1 MDHEN and CDR2 SYDVKM. The CDR3 loop spans 16 amino acids. As DNA, the CDR3 is TGTGCCAGCAGTCTCTTGGGAGGGGGGAACTCCTACGAGCAGTACTTC. Its protein is CASSLLGGGNSYEQYF.

Details on this clone: The junction and the germline gene differ at one end; a read error may be behind it. Within the sample, other DNA sequences also encode this same CDR3. The CDR3 nucleotides are TGTGCCAGTAGCGTAGGACATAAAGAGACCCAGTACTTC. As protein: CASSVGHKETQYF. This rearrangement joins TRBV9 to TRBJ2-5; D possibly matches TRBD1 or TRBD2 (5 bases each). CDR1 is SGDLS and CDR2 is YYNGEE in the germline V gene. CDR3 length: 13 amino acids.

The chain links TRBV15 to TRBJ2-1; 14 bases map to TRBD2. Germline lookup yields CDR1 LNHNV and CDR2 YYDKDF (reference sequence). The CDR3 has 14 residues. The J segment lost 10 bases and the V segment lost 8 bases, leaving 7 bases of the junction unmatched. This chain's CDR3 is CATLMGLAGEEQFF. Written as DNA, the CDR3 is TGTGCCACCCTGATGGGACTAGCGGGAGAGGAGCAGTTCTTC.

The rearrangement uses TRBV27 and TRBJ2-2; TRBD1 agrees at 7 bases. The CDR3 has 15 amino acids. Germline loops: CDR1 MNHEY, CDR2 SMNVEV (reference sequence). The junction had 4 bases not matched to a gene; V was cut back by 0 bases and J by 6 bases. CDR3 protein: CASSLSPDRAGELFF. The DNA of the CDR3 is TGTGCCAGCAGTTTATCCCCCGACAGGGCCGGGGAGCTGTTTTTT.

This chain links TRBV27 with TRBJ2-7, with D perhaps TRBD2 (5 bases). This CDR3 has 13 residues. The V gene lost 5 bases and the J gene lost 6 bases, with 14 bases spanning the gap. CDR1 MNHEY and CDR2 SMNVEV come from the germline V gene (reference sequence). The CDR3 region is CASSLGRGAEQYF. In DNA, the CDR3 is TGTGCCAGCAGTCTCGGACGGGGAGCCGAGCAGTACTTC.

The chain has TRBV15 and TRBJ1-1, with 8 bases lining up with TRBD1. The CDR3 loop spans 16 amino acids. The germline gives CDR1 LNHNV, CDR2 YYDKDF (reference sequence). The ends lost 1 base at V and 5 bases at J; junction bases unmatched: 9. The CDR3 sequence is CATSRVSRGLRTEAFF. DNA for the CDR3: TGTGCCACCAGCAGAGTATCCAGGGGGCTTCGAACTGAAGCTTTCTTT.

The chain uses TRBV7-9 and TRBJ1-1, with 7 nucleotides matching TRBD1. The CDR3 runs 14 residues. Germline V gene data show CDR1 as SEHNR and CDR2 as FQNEAQ (reference sequence). The V and J ends lost 5 bases and 1 base, in that order; junction bases with no gene match: 4. The CDR3 bases are TGTGCCAGCAGCCACCGGGACAGGAACACTGAAGCTTTCTTT. It encodes CASSHRDRNTEAFF.

V usage is TRBV7-9 and J usage is TRBJ2-3; D uncertain. The CDR3 has 17 amino acids. CDR1 SEHNR and CDR2 FQNEAQ come from the germline V gene (reference sequence). V lost 1 base to trimming and J lost 4 bases, with 18 bases between them. The chain's CDR3 is CASSLERLGAMADTQYF. CDR3 DNA: TGTGCCAGCAGCTTAGAACGTTTGGGTGCAATGGCAGATACGCAGTATTTT.

V usage is TRBV6-5 and J usage is TRBJ2-1; 7 positions match TRBD2. Germline V gives CDR1 MNHEY, CDR2 SVGAGI. The trim removed 2 bases at V and 9 bases at J, leaving 4 bases unmatched. The CDR3 sequence is 13 residues long. The CDR3 nucleotides are TGTGCCAGCAGTTACACCGGGGGGACTGAGCAGTTCTTC. It specifies CASSYTGGTEQFF.

The V gene is TRBV10-3, the J gene TRBJ1-3; D gene ambiguous. V was trimmed by 0 bases and J by 7 bases, leaving 10 bases between them. The CDR3 consists of 14 residues. CDR1 and CDR2 from the germline V gene are ENHRY and SYGVKD. The CDR3 DNA reads as TGTGCCATCAGTGAGTCGAATTTGGGGAACACCATATATTTT. Its translation: CAISESNLGNTIYF.

This chain joins TRBV5-1 and TRBJ2-5; TRBD1 aligns across 8 bases. Germline V gene lookup returns CDR1 SGHRS and CDR2 YFSETQ. This CDR3 has 16 amino acids. The ends lost 0 bases at V and 1 base at J; junction bases unmatched: 5. Written as DNA, the CDR3 is TGCGCCAGCAGCTTGGCCGGACAGGGCGCCCAAGAGACCCAGTACTTC. Translating gives CASSLAGQGAQETQYF.

The genes are TRBV19 and TRBJ2-6, with a possible D match to TRBD1 (5 bases). Germline V CDR1 and CDR2: LNHDA, SQIVND (reference sequence). This CDR3 is 16 amino acids long. The ends were cut back, 10 bases at V and 3 bases at J, with 19 bases in the middle. Here the CDR3 DNA reads TGTGCCACCGGTGACAGAGGTCTGCTTGGGGCCAACGTCCTGACTTTC. It is translated as CATGDRGLLGANVLTF.